These 6 T cell receptor beta chains originate from one sample sequenced in a study of beta chain features in type 1 diabetes. The whole isolated RNA underwent reverse transcription, so sequencing captured expressed TCRB transcripts. The data were produced by immunoSEQ multiplex PCR, yet TCRdb's version contains in-frame clones alone and is incomplete. The sample lists 150,000 to 200,000 clones; roughly 9.1% were seen once. The sequenced sample consisted of central memory CD4+ T cells from blood. The receptor source for this set is a woman aged 18 to 35 in good health.

The rearrangement uses TRBV20-1 and TRBJ1-2; 9 positions agree with TRBD1. The length of the CDR3 is 11 residues. The germline CDR1 and CDR2 sequences are DFQATT and SNEGSKA (reference sequence). Trimming removed 7 bases from V and 5 bases from J; junction bases left unmatched: 2. CDR3 in DNA: TGCAGTGTGGGACAGGGTTATGGCTACACCTTC. Translated, it gives CSVGQGYGYTF.

This chain uses TRBV5-1 with TRBJ2-1; TRBD1 aligns across 8 bases. This CDR3 has 14 residues. J was trimmed by 1 base and V by 7 bases; bases with no gene match: 4. Germline loops: CDR1 SGHRS, CDR2 YFSETQ. The CDR3 here is CASSQGDSYNEQFF. The CDR3 DNA is TGCGCCAGCTCACAGGGGGATTCCTACAATGAGCAGTTCTTC.

This chain uses TRBV5-1 with TRBJ2-5; perhaps TRBD2 as D (5 bases). Looked up from germline, CDR1 is SGHRS and CDR2 is YFSETQ. The germline V and J ends were trimmed by 6 bases and 5 bases, with 14 bases remaining between them. The CDR3 extends over 13 amino acids. The CDR3 DNA is TGCGCCAGCACTCCGGGATCGGGGGAGACCCAGTACTTC. It yields the protein CASTPGSGETQYF.

This sequence joins TRBV6-6 and TRBJ2-7, with 7 bases fitting TRBD2. V trimming: 7 bases; J trimming: 6 bases; junction bases outside the gene matches: 9. Germline V gene lookup returns CDR1 MNHNY and CDR2 SVGAGI (reference sequence). CDR3 length equals 13 residues. The CDR3 protein is CASTLTPGGEQYF. CDR3 DNA sequence: TGTGCCAGCACCTTAACCCCGGGAGGCGAGCAGTACTTC.

The chain uses TRBV4-3 and TRBJ1-2; D possibly corresponds to TRBD1 (5 bases). V was cut by 3 bases and J by 4 bases, with 15 bases left in between. This CDR3 spans 15 amino acids. Germline V gives CDR1 LGHNA, CDR2 YSLEER. CDR3 nucleotide sequence: TGCGCCAGCAGCCAGTCCGGGGGTCAGGGCTATGGCTACACCTTC. Its protein is CASSQSGGQGYGYTF.

The V gene is TRBV11-3, the J gene TRBJ1-1; 7 bases agree with TRBD1. V trimming: 0 bases; J trimming: 0 bases; junction bases outside the gene matches: 10. Germline assignment: CDR1 SGHNT and CDR2 YENEEA. The CDR3 contains 18 residues. CDR3 DNA: TGTGCCAGCAGCTTAGATCAAGGGGGCAGCTGGATGAACACTGAAGCTTTCTTT. As protein: CASSLDQGGSWMNTEAFF. The full variable domain, with the rest looked up from reference TRBV11-3 and TRBJ1-1, is EAGVVQSPRYKIIEKKQPVAFWCNPISGHNTLYWYLQNLGQGPELLIRYENEEAVDDSQLPKDRFSAERLKGVDSTLKIQPAELGDSAVYLCASSLDQGGSWMNTEAFFGQGTRLTVV.